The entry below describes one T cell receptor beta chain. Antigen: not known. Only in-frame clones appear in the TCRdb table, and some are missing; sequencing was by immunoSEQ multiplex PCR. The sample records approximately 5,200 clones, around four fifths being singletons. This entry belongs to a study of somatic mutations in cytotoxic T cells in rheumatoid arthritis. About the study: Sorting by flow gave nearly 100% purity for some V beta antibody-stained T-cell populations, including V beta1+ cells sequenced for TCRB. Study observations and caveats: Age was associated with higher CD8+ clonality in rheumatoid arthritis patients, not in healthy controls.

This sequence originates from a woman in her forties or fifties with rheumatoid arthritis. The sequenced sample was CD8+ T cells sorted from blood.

CDR3 bases: TGTGCTAGTGGTTTGTCATGGACAGGGCATAACACCATATATTTT. Translating gives CASGLSWTGHNTIYF. The V and J genes are TRBV12-5 and TRBJ1-3; 8 nucleotides align to TRBD1. Unmatched junction bases numbered 7, after V lost 2 bases and J lost 7 bases. The CDR3 loop spans 15 amino acids. CDR1 and CDR2 from the germline V gene are LGHNT and FRNRAP.